What follows are 23 T cell receptor beta chains derived from one specimen sequenced in a study of blood T cells in healthy people across ages. The second PCR ran roughly 6 to 11 cycles with a sample-barcoded 5' primer and J-beta primers. TCRdb passed the 5' RACE reads through MiXCR, listing each CDR3 protein once. The table shows roughly 800,000 distinct CDR3 sequences, with 20% to 30% occurring only once. These same data were also listed under a study on T cells of mothers and their children.

The sample taken for sequencing was blood. The origin of the receptors is a boy between 10 and 17 years old in good health.

This clonotype is a singleton in its sample. The chain is built from TRBV5-1 and TRBJ2-1, with D possibly being TRBD1 (6 bases). The V end lost 4 bases, the J end lost 8 bases, and 25 bases lay between the germline ends. Germline-derived CDR1 and CDR2 are SGHRS and YFSETQ. The CDR3 covers 17 residues. CDR3: CASSLWQRGQTTDEQFF. CDR3 DNA sequence: TGCGCCAGCAGCCTCTGGCAGAGAGGACAGACCACGGATGAGCAGTTCTTC.

A few counts support this clonotype. The chain combines TRBV2 with TRBJ2-5; 7 bases match TRBD1. Germline V gene lookup returns CDR1 SNHLY and CDR2 FYNNEI. This CDR3 comprises 14 residues. The junction had 6 bases not matched to a gene; V was cut back by 5 bases and J by 3 bases. The CDR3 sequence: CASSPTTGKETQYF. The CDR3 region has the DNA TGTGCCAGCAGTCCTACGACAGGGAAAGAGACCCAGTACTTC.

The rearrangement uses TRBV4-3 and TRBJ2-7; either TRBD1 or TRBD2 may fit D (5 bases each). V was cut by 0 bases and J by 6 bases, with 27 bases left in between. The CDR3 is 19 amino acids. Germline loops: CDR1 LGHNA, CDR2 YSLEER. This chain's CDR3 is CASSQDHLAWDQKPPEQYF. CDR3 coding DNA: TGCGCCAGCAGCCAAGATCATCTCGCCTGGGACCAAAAACCTCCCGAGCAGTACTTC.

J is TRBJ1-6 and V is TRBV20-1, with D maybe TRBD1 (6 bases). The CDR3 totals 16 residues. V lost 3 bases and J 4 bases, leaving 16 bases between the germline ends. Germline CDR1 and CDR2: DFQATT and SNEGSKA (reference sequence). The CDR3 sequence: CSARPDGQLYNSPLHF. CDR3 DNA sequence: TGCAGTGCTAGGCCCGATGGACAGTTGTATAATTCACCCCTCCACTTT.

The rearrangement uses TRBV12-3 or TRBV12-4 and TRBJ2-5; TRBD2 agrees at 11 bases. This CDR3 is built from 16 residues. The V and J ends lost 4 bases and 0 bases, in that order; junction bases with no gene match: 4. The CDR3 sequence is CASSSRTSGYQETQYF. The CDR3 DNA reads as TGTGCCAGCAGTTCACGGACTAGCGGGTACCAAGAGACCCAGTACTTC.

The chain employs TRBV18 and TRBJ2-5; D is perhaps TRBD2 (5 bases). The CDR3 extends over 18 amino acids. CDR1 is KGHSH, CDR2 LQKENI, per germline. With 4 bases removed from V and 4 bases from J, the gap between germline ends came to 25 bases. CDR3 sequence (DNA): TGTGCCAGCTCACGGACTGTTACACCGGGAACAGAGGTAGAGACCCAGTACTTC. Translation: CASSRTVTPGTEVETQYF.

The chain carries TRBV7-3 and TRBJ2-6; the D is unclear. Trimming took off 5 bases at V and 5 bases at J, with 13 bases between the two ends. This CDR3 is built from 15 residues. Germline V gene sequence: CDR1 SGHTA, CDR2 FQGTGA. The CDR3 nucleotides read TGTGCCAGCAGCCCAGGTGGGATTAGGGCCAACGTCCTGACTTTC. The encoded protein is CASSPGGIRANVLTF. Full variable domain (missing parts from reference TRBV7-3 and TRBJ2-6): GAGVSQTPSNKVTEKGKYVELRCDPISGHTALYWYRQSLGQGPEFLIYFQGTGAADDSGLPNDRFFAVRPEGSVSTLKIQRTERGDSAVYLCASSPGGIRANVLTFGAGSRLTVL.

The chain uses TRBV7-2 and TRBJ2-3; no definite D call. Germline V gene lookup returns CDR1 SGHTA and CDR2 FQGNSA. With 4 bases removed from V and 6 bases from J, the gap between germline ends came to 11 bases. The CDR3 consists of 13 residues. The CDR3 is CASSYRLGDTQYF. The CDR3 DNA sequence: TGTGCCAGCAGCTACCGACTGGGGGATACGCAGTATTTT. The full variable domain, in which reference TRBV7-2 and TRBJ2-3 provide the parts outside the CDR3, is GAGVSQSPSNKVTEKGKDVELRCDPISGHTALYWYRQSLGQGLEFLIYFQGNSAPDKSGLPSDRFSAERTGGSVSTLTIQRTQQEDSAVYLCASSYRLGDTQYFGPGTRLTVL.

V is TRBV29-1 and J is TRBJ1-1; D gene uncertain. Germline lookup yields CDR1 SQVTM and CDR2 ANQGSEA. The CDR3 is 13 amino acids. The V and J ends lost 2 bases and 7 bases respectively, with 14 bases between them. CDR3 coding DNA: TGCAGCGTTGAAAGCCCGGGAGCGTATGAAGCTTTCTTT. Protein: CSVESPGAYEAFF.

The chain's CDR3 is CASSLRVRETQYF. CDR3 DNA: TGTGCCAGCAGTTTAAGGGTCCGGGAGACCCAGTACTTC. V usage is TRBV28 and J usage is TRBJ2-5, with unresolved D. V shed 2 bases and J shed 5 bases, with 9 bases lying between them. This CDR3 has 13 amino acids. CDR1 and CDR2 (germline): MDHEN, SYDVKM.

This clonotype was detected a few times. The chain combines TRBV20-1 with TRBJ2-5; D may match TRBD1 or TRBD2 (5 bases each). The last part of the DNA fits TRBJ2-7 better; the J call may be wrong. The CDR3 consists of 14 residues. Germline loops: CDR1 DFQATT, CDR2 SNEGSKA (reference sequence). This CDR3 reads CSARRTGGTYEQYF. The CDR3 coding sequence is TGCAGTGCTAGACGAACAGGAGGAACCTACGAGCAGTACTTC.

Only a few counts were recorded for this clonotype. The V call is TRBV6-5, the J call TRBJ1-2, with 9 bases that match TRBD1. The V gene end was trimmed by 5 bases and the J gene end by 8 bases; junction bases not matched to a gene: 6. Germline lookup yields CDR1 MNHEY and CDR2 SVGAGI. The CDR3 has 13 residues. The CDR3 is CASSGQGWSGYTF. CDR3 bases: TGTGCCAGCAGTGGACAGGGGTGGTCGGGCTACACCTTC.

This clonotype was seen more than once but under ten times. In nucleotides, the CDR3 is TGTGCCAGCAGGCCGGGACAGCTGAGCTCTGGAAACACCATATATTTT. Encoded protein: CASRPGQLSSGNTIYF. The chain combines TRBV7-3 with TRBJ1-3, with 7 bases identical to TRBD1. J lost 0 bases, V lost 6 bases, and 8 bases had no gene match. CDR1 and CDR2 (germline): SGHTA, FQGTGA. This CDR3 is built from 16 residues.

V gene TRBV5-5 combines with J gene TRBJ1-5, with D perhaps TRBD1 (5 bases). The CDR3 length is 14 residues. Germline CDR1 is SGHKS and CDR2 is YYEKEE (reference sequence). Trimming pared 1 base from V and 4 bases from J, leaving 9 bases between. The CDR3 region has the DNA TGTGCCAGCAGCTTGCCGGGGGAGAATCAGCCCCAGCATTTT. Translating it yields CASSLPGENQPQHF.

In its sample, this clonotype was seen a few times. The chain is built from TRBV12-5 and TRBJ1-1; no clear D gene. Trimming cost V 3 bases and J 3 bases, with 20 bases left between them. The CDR3 length is 17 residues. Germline-derived CDR1 and CDR2 are LGHNT and FRNRAP. CDR3 region: CASGFPTLWRRHTEAFF. As DNA, the CDR3 is TGTGCTAGTGGTTTCCCTACATTATGGAGGCGGCACACTGAAGCTTTCTTT.

There are a few counts of this clonotype. The CDR3 bases are TGCGCCAGCAGCCAAGATCGGGGACAGCTCTGGGGAAACACCATATATTTT. The encoded protein is CASSQDRGQLWGNTIYF. The rearrangement uses TRBV4-1 and TRBJ1-3; 7 positions match TRBD1. The germline V gene encodes CDR1 MGHRA and CDR2 YSYEKL. The CDR3 is 17 amino acids. V trimming: 0 bases; J trimming: 4 bases; junction bases outside the gene matches: 9.

The genes are TRBV20-1 and TRBJ2-5; a weak D match, TRBD1 (6 bases). This CDR3 region has 17 residues. The V gene lost 0 bases and the J gene lost 5 bases, with 22 bases spanning the gap. Per germline, CDR1 DFQATT and CDR2 SNEGSKA (reference sequence). CDR3 bases: TGCAGTGCTAGAGATCGCCGGGGCAGGGGAAACTACGAGACCCAGTACTTC. Amino acids: CSARDRRGRGNYETQYF.

The chain joins TRBV7-4 to TRBJ2-4; the D is unclear. Germline CDR1 is SGHVT and CDR2 is SQSDAQ. The CDR3 runs to 16 residues. Trimming removed 4 bases from V and 1 base from J, with 14 bases in between. The CDR3 region is CASSSTDPLAKNIQYF. CDR3 DNA sequence: TGTGCCAGCAGCTCCACCGACCCGCTGGCCAAAAACATTCAGTACTTC.

The chain uses TRBV7-3 and TRBJ2-5; 7 bases are shared with TRBD1. The CDR3 totals 16 residues. Germline assignment: CDR1 SGHTA and CDR2 FQGTGA. Losses at the gene ends were 5 bases for V and 2 bases for J; bases not matched to a gene: 11. CDR3 in DNA: TGTGCCAGCAGCCCCGGGCAGGGGGTCTTTCAAGAGACCCAGTACTTC. This encodes CASSPGQGVFQETQYF.

V usage is TRBV18 and J usage is TRBJ2-5; D tentatively reads TRBD1 or TRBD2 (5 bases each). This CDR3 is 15 amino acids long. Per germline, CDR1 KGHSH and CDR2 LQKENI. The V end lost 0 bases, the J end lost 5 bases, and 13 bases lay between the germline ends. The CDR3 loop reads CASSPPGVRVETQYF. The DNA of the CDR3 is TGTGCCAGCTCACCACCGGGGGTCCGGGTTGAGACCCAGTACTTC.

This clonotype was recorded a few times. The chain has TRBV13 and TRBJ2-3; D uncertain. Germline lookup yields CDR1 PRHDT and CDR2 FYEKMQ (reference sequence). V was shortened by 5 bases and J by 0 bases, with 6 bases between the two germline ends. CDR3 length: 13 residues. CDR3 sequence: CASSAFSTDTQYF. DNA for the CDR3: TGTGCCAGCAGCGCCTTTAGCACAGATACGCAGTATTTT.

This sequence joins TRBV2 and TRBJ1-1; a weak D match, TRBD1 (5 bases). The V end lost 1 base, the J end lost 0 bases, and 9 bases lay between the germline ends. This CDR3 has 15 residues. CDR1 and CDR2 (germline): SNHLY, FYNNEI. The CDR3 loop is CASSEVTDMNTEAFF. The DNA for the CDR3 is TGTGCCAGCAGTGAAGTGACAGACATGAACACTGAAGCTTTCTTT.

This clonotype has more than one count but fewer than ten. The J gene is TRBJ2-5, the V gene TRBV6-1; 10 bases align to TRBD2. This CDR3 has 14 residues. J lost 3 bases, V lost 7 bases, and 5 bases had no gene match. The germline CDR1 and CDR2 sequences are MNHNS and SASEGT. CDR3 loop: CASNPSGGKETQYF. The CDR3 DNA follows: TGTGCCAGCAATCCTAGCGGGGGAAAAGAGACCCAGTACTTC.